The 18 T cell receptor beta chains in this list originate from one sample, sequenced in a study of T cell repertoires in cytomegalovirus infection. No antigen has been identified for these receptors. TCRdb fed the reads into MiXCR, producing one record per CDR3 protein. The sample has about 770,000 distinct CDR3 sequences, just under 30% seen once; the top ten hold less than 15%. The sequencing used cultured CD8+ T cells from PBMCs, collected from culture after CMV antigen stimulation. These receptors all stem from a human donor in good health (CMV status not recorded). Some clones in this sample may be carry-over from other donors' samples.

CDR3 in DNA: TGTGCCAGCAGCGGGCGGAACAGGGGGCCCAAGTTAGGGGAGCAGTTCTTC. Translation gives CASSGRNRGPKLGEQFF. The gene calls are TRBV7-3 and TRBJ2-1; the match to TRBD1 covers 9 bases. The V gene end was trimmed by 5 bases and the J gene end by 10 bases; junction bases not matched to a gene: 18. There are 17 residues in the CDR3. CDR1 SGHTA and CDR2 FQGTGA come from the germline V gene.

The CDR3 sequence is CASSYGTTYTTLHF. The CDR3 DNA follows: TGTGCCAGCAGTTACGGCACCACCTACACTACCCTCCACTTT. The chain carries TRBV6-5 and TRBJ1-6; D ambiguous. The CDR3 covers 14 residues. Germline lookup yields CDR1 MNHEY and CDR2 SVGAGI. Trimming cost V 2 bases and J 14 bases, with 16 bases left between them.

The V gene is TRBV7-6, the J gene TRBJ1-2, with D possibly being TRBD1 (5 bases). CDR1 SGHVS and CDR2 FNYEAQ come from the germline V gene. Trimming pared 2 bases from V and 6 bases from J, leaving 16 bases between. CDR3 length: 15 residues. DNA for the CDR3: TGTGCCAGCAGCTTAACCACGGGGGGTGTCAATGGCTACACCTTC. Encoded protein: CASSLTTGGVNGYTF. The complete variable domain, with remaining parts taken from reference TRBV7-6 and TRBJ1-2, reads GAGVSQSPRYKVTKRGQDVALRCDPISGHVSLYWYRQALGQGPEFLTYFNYEAQQDKSGLPNDRFSAERPEGSISTLTIQRTEQRDSAMYRCASSLTTGGVNGYTFGSGTRLTVV.

This clonotype has a handful of counts. This rearrangement joins TRBV10-3 to TRBJ1-4, with D possibly TRBD1 on 5 matching bases. Germline assignment: CDR1 ENHRY and CDR2 SYGVKD. Trimming removed 2 bases from V and 3 bases from J, with 10 bases in between. This CDR3 is built from 15 residues. CDR3 amino acids: CAISERGSPNEKLFF. The CDR3 DNA sequence: TGTGCCATCAGTGAGAGGGGTAGCCCTAATGAAAAACTGTTTTTT.

This clonotype was seen repeatedly, ten times or more. The chain uses TRBV7-8 and TRBJ2-3; 8 bases line up with TRBD1. From germline, CDR1 is SGHVS and CDR2 FQNEAQ. V was pared by 4 bases and J by 3 bases, with 3 bases of the junction left unmatched. The CDR3 runs to 14 residues. CDR3 DNA: TGTGCCAGCAGCTCGGACAGGGTTACAGATACGCAGTATTTT. Protein product: CASSSDRVTDTQYF.

The V and J genes are TRBV10-3 and TRBJ1-3; D uncertain. The CDR3 covers 16 residues. Trimming shortened V by 6 bases and J by 0 bases, and 15 bases separated the two germline ends. CDR1 and CDR2 (germline): ENHRY, SYGVKD. The CDR3 DNA follows: TGTGCCATCAGGGTGACGGATCACCGCTCTGGAAACACCATATATTTT. This translates into CAIRVTDHRSGNTIYF.

This clonotype has just a few counts. The J gene is TRBJ1-1, the V gene TRBV7-2; D gene uncertain. The CDR3 runs 13 residues. Germline values: CDR1 SGHTA, CDR2 FQGNSA. V was pared by 3 bases and J by 7 bases, with 12 bases between. In nucleotides, the CDR3 is TGTGCCAGCAGCTTGGTGAAGAGGAATGAAGCTTTCTTT. This gives the protein CASSLVKRNEAFF.

The sample holds a few counts of this clonotype. The rearrangement links TRBV6-5 to TRBJ1-6, with 7 positions matching TRBD1. The length of the CDR3 is 15 residues. Unmatched junction bases numbered 7, after V lost 2 bases and J lost 9 bases. Germline lookup yields CDR1 MNHEY and CDR2 SVGAGI. The CDR3 loop is CASSYDRVNGSPLHF. The CDR3, as DNA: TGTGCCAGCAGTTACGACAGGGTGAATGGTTCACCCCTCCACTTT.

There are a few counts of this clonotype. The chain couples TRBV12-3 or TRBV12-4 to TRBJ2-6; D is uncertain. This CDR3 spans 15 amino acids. V was clipped by 6 bases and J by 2 bases, with 11 bases between them. Here the CDR3 reads CASSPSAAGANVLTF. The CDR3 DNA reads TGTGCCAGCAGCCCCTCGGCGGCTGGGGCCAACGTCCTGACTTTC.

Only a few counts were recorded for this clonotype. This chain connects TRBV7-2 to TRBJ2-5, with D possibly being TRBD2 (5 bases). The CDR3 is 14 amino acids. Germline V lookup: CDR1 SGHTA, CDR2 FQGNSA. The germline V and J ends were trimmed by 4 bases and 0 bases, with 9 bases remaining between them. The CDR3 nucleotides are TGTGCCAGCAGCTCACTAGGTAACCAAGAGACCCAGTACTTC. This translates into CASSSLGNQETQYF.

This clonotype was seen a handful of times. The V gene is TRBV19, the J gene TRBJ1-6; no clear D. V was clipped by 3 bases and J by 6 bases, with 9 bases between them. Germline V gene data show CDR1 as LNHDA and CDR2 as SQIVND (reference sequence). The CDR3 consists of 14 residues. CDR3 nucleotide sequence: TGTGCCAGTAGTATTGAACTTCTTAATTCACCCCTCCACTTT. Its protein product is CASSIELLNSPLHF.

In this sample, this clonotype turned up a few times. The CDR3 spells CASSLFDDEQYF. In DNA, the CDR3 is TGTGCCAGCAGCTTGTTCGACGACGAGCAGTACTTC. This rearrangement joins TRBV7-9 to TRBJ2-7; D unclear. Germline values: CDR1 SEHNR, CDR2 FQNEAQ (reference sequence). Trimming removed 3 bases at V and 5 bases at J, with 8 bases between. The CDR3 is 12 amino acids. The variable domain in full, completed from reference TRBV7-9 and TRBJ2-7, reads DTGVSQNPRHKITKRGQNVTFRCDPISEHNRLYWYRQTLGQGPEFLTYFQNEAQLEKSRLLSDRFSAERPKGSFSTLEIQRTEQGDSAMYLCASSLFDDEQYFGPGTRLTVT.

The chain carries TRBV25-1 and TRBJ2-3; the match to TRBD1 covers 10 bases. After removal of 4 bases from V and 4 bases from J, the junction contained 2 bases not matched to a gene. The length of the CDR3 is 14 residues. In germline, CDR1 is MGHDK, CDR2 SYGVNS. The DNA for the CDR3 is TGTGCCAGCAGTGTGGGACAGGGGCCAGATACGCAGTATTTT. Its translation: CASSVGQGPDTQYF.

Of note for this clonotype: An end of the junction differs from the germline gene, which may be a read error. This chain uses TRBV2 with TRBJ2-1; 15 bases line up with TRBD2. The CDR3 runs 17 residues. Germline V gene lookup returns CDR1 SNHLY and CDR2 FYNNEI. CDR3 nucleotide sequence: TGTGCCAGCAGTGGAGGACTAGCGGGGGGGCCGTACTATGAGCAGTTATTC. Amino acid sequence: CASSGGLAGGPYYEQLF.

This clonotype appeared a few times. The chain employs TRBV3-1 and TRBJ2-1; 8 nucleotides align to TRBD1. This CDR3 region has 17 residues. CDR1 and CDR2 (germline): LGHDT, YNNKEL (reference sequence). The V segment lost 7 bases and the J segment 9 bases; nucleotides outside the gene matches: 20. The CDR3 loop is CASTRRYDRGGLGEQFF. In DNA, the CDR3 is TGTGCCAGCACCAGGAGGTACGACAGGGGAGGTCTCGGTGAGCAGTTCTTC.

This rearrangement joins TRBV28 to TRBJ2-5; D is uncertain. The CDR3 has 13 residues. Germline V lookup: CDR1 MDHEN, CDR2 SYDVKM. Trimming stripped 6 bases from V and 3 bases from J, with 11 bases between. CDR3 in DNA: TGTGCCAGCAGCGATGACCGAAAAGAGACCCAGTACTTC. Translation: CASSDDRKETQYF.

About this clonotype: One junction end does not reproduce the germline sequence, and a read error may be involved. The chain couples TRBV13 to TRBJ1-5; 7 bases line up with TRBD1. CDR1 and CDR2 from the germline V gene are PRHDT and FYEKMQ (reference sequence). The CDR3 totals 17 residues. The CDR3 protein is CASSFRTGHADNPPQHF. The CDR3 DNA reads TGTGCCAGCAGCTTCCGGACAGGACATGCCGACAATCCGCCCCAGCATTTT.

This clonotype was seen only once. This chain uses TRBV6-8 with TRBJ2-7, with D perhaps assigned TRBD1 or TRBD2 (6 bases each). The CDR3 runs to 12 residues. Germline lookup yields CDR1 MNHGY and CDR2 SAAAGT. Trimming pared 10 bases from V and 4 bases from J, leaving 14 bases between. The CDR3: CATEGGLYEQYF. The CDR3 coding sequence is TGTGCCACCGAAGGGGGGTTATACGAGCAGTACTTC.